The 7 T cell receptor beta chains in this list originate from one sample, sequenced in a study of blood T cell repertoires in COVID-19. Measured with immunoSEQ multiplex PCR; TCRdb has only the in-frame clones, and not every one. The repertoire holds fewer than 200,000 clones, with 80% to 90% as singletons. The material sequenced was peripheral blood. The source of these receptors is a woman between 45 and 60 years old with COVID-19, enrolled during active disease.

This chain joins TRBV28 and TRBJ1-4; possible D gene TRBD1, 6 bases. Germline V lookup: CDR1 MDHEN, CDR2 SYDVKM. V was cut by 6 bases and J by 13 bases, with 15 bases left in between. The CDR3 has 12 residues. Written as DNA, the CDR3 is TGTGCCAGCAGATTTAACAGGGAGTCACTGTTTTTT. Protein: CASRFNRESLFF. The whole variable domain, filled in from reference TRBV28 and TRBJ1-4, reads DVKVTQSSRYLVKRTGEKVFLECVQDMDHENMFWYRQDPGLGLRLIYFSYDVKMKEKGDIPEGYSVSREKKERFSLILESASTNQTSMYLCASRFNRESLFFGSGTQLSVL.

The chain links TRBV18 to TRBJ1-6; no clear D gene. V lost 4 bases and J lost 9, with 13 bases in between. In germline, CDR1 is KGHSH, CDR2 LQKENI. The CDR3 totals 14 residues. In DNA, the CDR3 is TGTGCCAGCTCACGGGGAGGCTCCCCTTCACCCCTCCACTTT. Translation gives CASSRGGSPSPLHF.

This chain connects TRBV9 to TRBJ2-7; 8 bases line up with TRBD1. With V trimmed by 3 bases and J by 2 bases, 7 bases remained unmatched. This CDR3 contains 15 residues. The V gene's germline CDR1 is SGDLS and CDR2 YYNGEE. The CDR3 nucleotides are TGTGCCAGCAGCGGCGGGACAGGCCCGACCTACGAGCAGTACTTC. Translated, it gives CASSGGTGPTYEQYF.

The CDR3 DNA is TGTGCCAGCAGCGGTCAGCGAAAGGAGACCCAGTACTTC. Translated, it gives CASSGQRKETQYF. The chain joins TRBV7-9 to TRBJ2-5; D unclear. Germline lookup yields CDR1 SEHNR and CDR2 FQNEAQ (reference sequence). The V and J ends lost 5 bases and 5 bases respectively, with 12 bases between them. This CDR3 comprises 13 residues.

This clone was found a few times. The DNA of the CDR3 is TGCAGCGTTGCCGACTTAGCCTACGAGCAGTACTTC. This gives the protein CSVADLAYEQYF. The chain is built from TRBV29-1 and TRBJ2-7; D remains ambiguous. The V gene lost 4 bases and the J gene lost 2 bases, with 9 bases spanning the gap. Germline V gene data show CDR1 as SQVTM and CDR2 as ANQGSEA. This CDR3 is 12 amino acids long.

The rearrangement uses TRBV12-3 or TRBV12-4 and TRBJ1-1; D is unclear. The CDR3 contains 13 residues. V gave up 1 base and J gave up 6 bases, with 9 bases separating them. CDR3 protein: CASSLGLVAEAFF. The CDR3 nucleotides are TGTGCCAGCAGTTTAGGTTTAGTGGCTGAAGCTTTCTTT.

The gene calls are TRBV4-1 and TRBJ2-1, with 11 positions matching TRBD2. CDR3 size: 18 residues. Losses at the gene ends were 0 bases for V and 4 bases for J; bases not matched to a gene: 8. Germline V gene lookup returns CDR1 MGHRA and CDR2 YSYEKL. As DNA, the CDR3 is TGCGCCAGCAGCCAAGACAATATAGCGGGGGGGGATTACAATGAGCAGTTCTTC. As protein: CASSQDNIAGGDYNEQFF.